This T cell receptor (beta chain) was captured by sequencing in a study of blood T cell repertoires in COVID-19. The wider study: The cDNA or gDNA used as material had been derived from T cells, B-cell-depleted T cells, or PBMCs.

This clone has a single count. Germline V lookup: CDR1 MDHEN, CDR2 SYDVKM. V shed 10 bases and J shed 0 bases, with 7 bases lying between them. The CDR3 totals 13 residues. The repertoire was sequenced with immunoSEQ multiplex PCR; TCRdb's copy has only in-frame clones and lacks some. The profile shows 40,000 to 55,000 clones, roughly 80% of them singletons. The receptor's source is a man in his fifties or sixties with active COVID-19. The sample taken for sequencing was peripheral blood. The chain links TRBV28 to TRBJ1-6, with unresolved D. CDR3 sequence: CAIGGSYNSPLHF. In DNA form, the CDR3 reads TGTGCCATCGGCGGCTCCTATAATTCACCCCTCCACTTT.